This T cell receptor (beta chain) derives from a study of tumor-infiltrating lymphocytes in primary liver carcinoma. Study context: Stage T1-T3 N0M0 tumors measured 4.2 to 10 cm at most.

For each extraction, RNA and DNA were obtained together from 20-30 mg of unsorted bulk tissue. Only one count was recorded for this clonotype. What it recognizes is unknown. In this CDR3 the conserved last residue, phenylalanine or tryptophan, is missing, so a read error is likely. CDR3 length: 10 residues. V was shortened by 8 bases and J by 6 bases, with 10 bases between the two germline ends. The V gene's germline CDR1 is SQVTM and CDR2 ANQGSEA. Findings and limits, study-wide: Pairs comparing tumor with adjacent tissue or blood overlapped less than pairs drawn from tumor regions. Only about 7.5-24% of top clones appeared in all five tumor regions.

A primer in the constant region served to generate TCR beta cDNA from approximately 500 ng of total RNA. Amplification in three nested multiplex PCR rounds with slightly modified ARM-PCR gave rise to TCR beta libraries. A C-beta reverse primer and TRBV1-TRBV30 forward primers served in each of the first two PCR rounds, at ten to eleven cycles apiece. In TCRdb, the multiplex PCR reads were re-called with MiXCR into one record per CDR3 protein. The table has some 190,000 distinct CDR3 sequences, about 82% seen once; the top ten hold 18%. Input material: tumor tissue from primary liver carcinoma. The clonotype comes from a man between 35 and 55 years old with primary liver carcinoma and hepatitis B virus infection. The chain couples TRBV29-1 to TRBJ1-1; D not resolved. The CDR3 region is CSCLESEAFL. CDR3 DNA: TGCAGCTGCTTAGAGTCTGAAGCTTTCCTA.